This note documents a single T cell receptor (beta chain) sequence. This sample was taken from a study of blood T cell repertoires in COVID-19. Study-wide background: In each case, the material was cDNA or gDNA derived from T cells, B-cell-depleted T cells, or PBMCs.

V was clipped by 5 bases and J by 4 bases, with 17 bases between them. The length of the CDR3 is 15 residues. CDR1 SGHTA and CDR2 FQGNSA come from the germline V gene. Source study methods: Reference gene primer amplification in the assay estimated nucleated cell counts. Clones were sequenced by immunoSEQ multiplex PCR, and TCRdb holds only the in-frame ones, with some missing. Clone size and V and J calls were adopted from that table, with D and trimming inferred from the DNA. The sample shows tens of thousands of clones, about 85% of them seen only once. Sequenced material: peripheral blood. This TCR came from a human donor in a cohort sampled during active COVID-19. V is TRBV7-2 and J is TRBJ1-2; D may be TRBD1 (6 bases). CDR3 sequence: CASSLQQGGGYGYTF. As DNA, the CDR3 is TGTGCCAGCAGCCTCCAACAGGGAGGGGGCTATGGCTACACCTTC.